What follows are 32 T cell receptor beta chains derived from one specimen sequenced in a study of graft-versus-host responses after intestinal transplantation. Generated by immunoSEQ multiplex PCR, the TCRdb table keeps only in-frame clones and is missing some. There are approximately 16,000 clones in the sample; about 87% occur only once, and roughly 6% lies in the top ten. Specimen: PBMCs, collected around 110 days after intestinal transplant. These receptors came from a human patient who received an intestinal transplant, so some T cells may come from the graft donor.

The V and J genes are TRBV30 and TRBJ1-5; D gene unclear. This CDR3 comprises 19 residues. Trimming removed 1 base from V and 0 bases from J, with 22 bases in between. CDR1 is GTSNPN and CDR2 is SVGIG in the germline V gene (reference sequence). CDR3 loop: CAWSEWSEGSPYSNQPQHF. In nucleotides, the CDR3 is TGTGCCTGGAGTGAATGGTCAGAAGGTTCGCCTTATAGCAATCAGCCCCAGCATTTT.

The V gene is TRBV5-6, the J gene TRBJ1-2, with D maybe TRBD1 (6 bases). V shed 4 bases and J shed 4 bases, with 11 bases lying between them. This CDR3 region has 13 residues. CDR1 is SGHDT, CDR2 YYEEEE, per germline. The DNA for the CDR3 is TGTGCCAGCAGCGTGGGACACTTCTATGGCTACACCTTC. As protein: CASSVGHFYGYTF.

This rearrangement joins TRBV18 to TRBJ1-2; no reliable D call. The V and J ends lost 1 base and 6 bases respectively, with 6 bases between them. The CDR3 has 12 amino acids. CDR1 and CDR2 from the germline V gene are KGHSH and LQKENI. DNA of the CDR3: TGTGCCAGCTCACCACGGGGAAATGGCTACACCTTC. Protein product: CASSPRGNGYTF.

This clone was seen only a few times. The chain uses TRBV18 and TRBJ2-5, with D tentatively TRBD2 (5 bases). The CDR3 loop spans 14 amino acids. The germline V gene has CDR1 KGHSH and CDR2 LQKENI. V was clipped by 2 bases and J by 4 bases, with 11 bases between them. Here the CDR3 DNA reads TGTGCCAGCTCACCAAGCGGAGCCGGAGAGACCCAGTACTTC. It codes for CASSPSGAGETQYF.

The gene calls are TRBV6-1 and TRBJ2-1, with 9 bases matching TRBD1. Germline CDR1 and CDR2: MNHNS and SASEGT. This CDR3 region has 13 residues. Trimming took 6 bases from V and 5 from J; bases not matched to a gene: 2. In nucleotides, the CDR3 is TGTGCCAGCAGGGGGACAGGGAACAATGAGCAGTTCTTC. Translated, it gives CASRGTGNNEQFF.

V is TRBV2 and J is TRBJ1-1, with a weak D call TRBD1 (6 bases). With 8 bases removed from V and 1 base from J, the gap between germline ends came to 11 bases. Germline V gene data show CDR1 as SNHLY and CDR2 as FYNNEI. The CDR3 has 13 amino acids. For the CDR3, the DNA is TGTGCCAGCCTTCCACAGGGGAACACTGAAGCTTTCTTT. It yields the protein CASLPQGNTEAFF.

Worth noting for this clone: Other DNA sequences in this specimen translate into the identical CDR3. The chain recombines TRBV6-6 with TRBJ2-5, with no clear D. The V and J ends lost 6 bases and 1 base respectively, with 18 bases between them. CDR1 is MNHNY and CDR2 is SVGAGI in the germline V gene (reference sequence). This CDR3 spans 16 amino acids. For the CDR3, the DNA is TGTGCCAGCAGCCAAGGAGTGGCTACACCCCAAGAGACCCAGTACTTC. This sequence encodes CASSQGVATPQETQYF.

This chain uses TRBV23-1 with TRBJ1-4; 9 bases align to TRBD1. TRBV23-1 is flagged as an ORF with uncertain function. Trimming removed 8 bases from V and 2 bases from J; junction bases left unmatched: 15. CDR3 length: 18 residues. The CDR3 nucleotides are TGCGCCAGCCCTATTAATACAGGGGGCGGGGTGACTAATGAAAAACTGTTTTTT. It codes for CASPINTGGGVTNEKLFF.

The chain has TRBV11-2 and TRBJ2-7; a weak D match, TRBD1 (5 bases). The CDR3 loop spans 16 amino acids. Trimming took off 4 bases at V and 1 base at J, with 17 bases between the two ends. Germline lookup yields CDR1 SGHAT and CDR2 FQNNGV. The CDR3 is CASSSPQGPKSYEQYF. CDR3 in DNA: TGTGCCAGCAGCTCACCCCAGGGTCCCAAGTCCTACGAGCAGTACTTC. Combining the CDR3 with reference TRBV11-2 and TRBJ2-7 gives the whole variable domain EAGVAQSPRYKIIEKRQSVAFWCNPISGHATLYWYQQILGQGPKLLIQFQNNGVVDDSQLPKDRFSAERLKGVDSTLKIQPAKLEDSAVYLCASSSPQGPKSYEQYFGPGTRLTVT.

The chain uses TRBV19 and TRBJ1-2; D gene unclear. CDR1 is LNHDA and CDR2 is SQIVND in the germline V gene (reference sequence). This CDR3 comprises 12 residues. The V end lost 4 bases, the J end lost 8 bases, and 11 bases lay between the germline ends. CDR3 nucleotides: TGTGCCAGTAGTACCGGTATCTCCGGCTACACCTTC. Protein sequence: CASSTGISGYTF. Full variable domain (missing parts from reference TRBV19 and TRBJ1-2): DGGITQSPKYLFRKEGQNVTLSCEQNLNHDAMYWYRQDPGQGLRLIYYSQIVNDFQKGDIAEGYSVSREKKESFPLTVTSAQKNPTAFYLCASSTGISGYTFGSGTRLTVV.

In its sample, this clone was seen once. This chain connects TRBV6-5 to TRBJ1-2; D is perhaps TRBD1 (5 bases). The CDR3 covers 14 residues. Trimming shortened V by 0 bases and J by 3 bases, and 8 bases separated the two germline ends. Germline lookup yields CDR1 MNHEY and CDR2 SVGAGI. CDR3 DNA sequence: TGTGCCAGCAGTTACTCGAGAGGGGACTATGGCTACACCTTC. Its protein is CASSYSRGDYGYTF.

This clone has a single count. The chain recombines TRBV4-3 with TRBJ1-1, with D unclear. Germline CDR1 and CDR2: LGHNA and YSLEER. V dropped 0 bases and J dropped 0 bases, with 5 bases sitting between them. CDR3 length equals 14 residues. CDR3 sequence: CASSQDRVNTEAFF. The CDR3 bases are TGCGCCAGCAGCCAAGATCGGGTGAACACTGAAGCTTTCTTT.

The chain recombines TRBV5-4 with TRBJ1-2, with D unresolved. The CDR3 spans 12 residues. V was cut by 4 bases and J by 3 bases, with 7 bases left in between. Germline V gene data show CDR1 as SGHNT and CDR2 as YYREEE (reference sequence). CDR3 residues: CASSLTDYGYTF. The CDR3 DNA reads TGTGCCAGCAGCCTTACAGACTATGGCTACACCTTC.

This sequence joins TRBV10-3 and TRBJ2-7; a possible D gene is TRBD1 (5 bases). Between the trimmed V and J ends, which lost 4 bases and 3 bases, there was a span of 19 bases. The CDR3 consists of 16 residues. Germline CDR1 and CDR2: ENHRY and SYGVKD. The CDR3 region has the DNA TGTGCCATCAGTGTAGATGGGGCATATCTTTTCTACGAGCAGTACTTC. As protein: CAISVDGAYLFYEQYF.

V is TRBV4-1 and J is TRBJ1-1; D might be TRBD1 (5 bases). Trimming took 3 bases from V and 5 from J, leaving 22 bases between them. The V gene's germline CDR1 is MGHRA and CDR2 YSYEKL. This CDR3 has 17 residues. CDR3 coding DNA: TGCGCCAGCAGCCAGAAGGGGACGCCGGGACCGGGGACTGAAGCTTTCTTT. This sequence encodes CASSQKGTPGPGTEAFF.

The rearrangement uses TRBV10-3 and TRBJ1-2; D gene ambiguous. The CDR3 is 15 amino acids. Germline V CDR1 and CDR2: ENHRY, SYGVKD. The ends were cut back, 0 bases at V and 2 bases at J, with 10 bases in the middle. The CDR3 sequence is CAISESLTLNYGYTF. In nucleotides, the CDR3 is TGTGCCATCAGTGAGTCCTTGACCCTAAACTATGGCTACACCTTC.

The rearrangement joins TRBV6-1 to TRBJ2-1, with 8 bases matching TRBD1. Germline V lookup: CDR1 MNHNS, CDR2 SASEGT. CDR3 length: 18 residues. After removal of 2 bases from V and 0 bases from J, the junction contained 9 bases not matched to a gene. CDR3: CASSERQGTLSSYNEQFF. For the CDR3, the DNA is TGTGCCAGCAGTGAAAGACAGGGGACCCTTAGCTCCTACAATGAGCAGTTCTTC.

The CDR3 spells CASSVEDSGANVLTF. The CDR3 nucleotides read TGTGCCAGCAGTGTAGAGGACTCTGGGGCCAACGTCCTGACTTTC. This chain connects TRBV6-4 to TRBJ2-6; D not resolved. This CDR3 is built from 15 residues. Between the trimmed V and J ends, which lost 4 bases and 0 bases, there was a span of 7 bases. From germline, CDR1 is MRHNA and CDR2 SNTAGT.

This chain joins TRBV5-4 and TRBJ2-7; no firm D call. This CDR3 is built from 12 residues. V was pared by 0 bases and J by 4 bases, with 5 bases between. Germline V gene data show CDR1 as SGHNT and CDR2 as YYREEE (reference sequence). The DNA of the CDR3 is TGTGCCAGCAGCTTGGGCACTTACGAGCAGTACTTC. Its translation: CASSLGTYEQYF.

This clone turned up a few times. This sequence joins TRBV5-1 and TRBJ2-1, with 8 bases aligning to TRBD1. Looked up from germline, CDR1 is SGHRS and CDR2 is YFSETQ. This CDR3 is 14 amino acids long. The V gene end was trimmed by 2 bases and the J gene end by 5 bases; junction bases not matched to a gene: 3. The DNA for the CDR3 is TGCGCCAGCAGCTTCGGGACAGGTCACAATGAGCAGTTCTTC. This encodes CASSFGTGHNEQFF.

This chain uses TRBV7-9 with TRBJ2-5; the D is unclear. Germline CDR1 is SEHNR and CDR2 is FQNEAQ (reference sequence). This CDR3 has 14 residues. V was trimmed by 1 base and J by 1 base, leaving 7 bases between them. CDR3 in DNA: TGTGCCAGCAGCTTAGATAGGAGCCAAGAGACCCAGTACTTC. Translating it yields CASSLDRSQETQYF. Together with reference TRBV7-9 and TRBJ2-5, the CDR3 gives the full variable domain: DTGVSQNPRHKITKRGQNVTFRCDPISEHNRLYWYRQTLGQGPEFLTYFQNEAQLEKSRLLSDRFSAERPKGSFSTLEIQRTEQGDSAMYLCASSLDRSQETQYFGPGTRLLVL.

This chain joins TRBV27 and TRBJ1-1; TRBD1 might be the D (6 bases). V dropped 5 bases and J dropped 1 base, with 11 bases sitting between them. The CDR3 totals 14 residues. Looked up from germline, CDR1 is MNHEY and CDR2 is SMNVEV (reference sequence). CDR3 in DNA: TGTGCCAGCAGTACCACAGGGTCGAACACTGAAGCTTTCTTT. Its protein is CASSTTGSNTEAFF.

The J gene is TRBJ1-1, the V gene TRBV28; D not resolved. The CDR3 has 12 residues. Germline loops: CDR1 MDHEN, CDR2 SYDVKM. The V gene lost 5 bases and the J gene lost 5 bases, with 9 bases spanning the gap. The CDR3 region has the DNA TGTGCCAGCAGTCCTGGGAGGACTGAAGCTTTCTTT. Its protein is CASSPGRTEAFF. Based on the CDR3 plus reference TRBV28 and TRBJ1-1, the full variable domain is DVKVTQSSRYLVKRTGEKVFLECVQDMDHENMFWYRQDPGLGLRLIYFSYDVKMKEKGDIPEGYSVSREKKERFSLILESASTNQTSMYLCASSPGRTEAFFGQGTRLTVV.

V usage is TRBV7-8 and J usage is TRBJ2-4, with 14 bases identical to TRBD2. Trimming at V came to 5 bases and at J to 11 bases, leaving 5 bases not matched to a gene. The CDR3 length is 14 residues. Germline CDR1 and CDR2: SGHVS and FQNEAQ. The CDR3 loop reads CASSGTSGRILQYF. DNA of the CDR3: TGTGCCAGCAGCGGGACTAGCGGGAGAATCCTTCAGTACTTC.

This sequence joins TRBV7-2 and TRBJ2-5, with TRBD1 matching over 8 bases. The J call may be faulty, since TRBJ2-7 better matches the DNA end. Germline CDR1 SGHTA, CDR2 FQGNSA. This CDR3 region has 14 residues. The CDR3 coding sequence is TGTGCCAGCAGCTTAGGTCAGGGGGCATACGAGCAGTACTTC. Translation gives CASSLGQGAYEQYF.

This sequence joins TRBV6-5 and TRBJ2-7; D is uncertain. The CDR3 totals 10 residues. The V gene's germline CDR1 is MNHEY and CDR2 SVGAGI. The CDR3 here is CAIYSYEQYF. The CDR3 nucleotides read TGTGCGATTTACTCCTACGAGCAGTACTTC.

J is TRBJ2-1 and V is TRBV28, with no clear D. There are 14 residues in the CDR3. V lost 3 bases and J lost 2, with 8 bases in between. The germline gives CDR1 MDHEN, CDR2 SYDVKM. The CDR3 region has the DNA TGTGCCAGCAGTTTCGGTGGGGCCTACAATGAGCAGTTCTTC. Residues: CASSFGGAYNEQFF.

The chain combines TRBV9 with TRBJ1-6; no clear D gene. This CDR3 is 14 amino acids long. V lost 4 bases to trimming and J lost 7 bases, with 12 bases between them. Germline V gene data show CDR1 as SGDLS and CDR2 as YYNGEE. CDR3 sequence reads: CASSPRSENSPLHF. DNA for the CDR3: TGTGCCAGCAGCCCGCGGTCAGAGAATTCACCCCTCCACTTT.

The V gene is TRBV6-1, the J gene TRBJ1-2, with D perhaps TRBD1 (5 bases). Germline V lookup: CDR1 MNHNS, CDR2 SASEGT. V was trimmed by 3 bases and J by 4 bases, leaving 9 bases between them. CDR3 length: 13 residues. The CDR3 here is CASSEQGTYGYTF. In DNA form, the CDR3 reads TGTGCCAGCAGTGAGCAGGGTACCTATGGCTACACCTTC.

This chain connects TRBV6-5 to TRBJ1-5; maybe TRBD1 (5 bases). Germline V gives CDR1 MNHEY, CDR2 SVGAGI. The length of the CDR3 is 14 residues. V was trimmed by 10 bases and J by 1 base, leaving 14 bases between them. CDR3 sequence reads: CATSDKLSNQPQHF. The CDR3 DNA reads as TGTGCCACCTCGGACAAACTGAGCAATCAGCCCCAGCATTTT.

The chain employs TRBV27 and TRBJ1-5; 9 bases are shared with TRBD1. The junction had 11 bases not matched to a gene; V was cut back by 2 bases and J by 6 bases. This CDR3 contains 17 residues. The germline gives CDR1 MNHEY, CDR2 SMNVEV (reference sequence). CDR3 sequence: CASSLKLRDRVGQPQHF. CDR3 coding DNA: TGTGCCAGCAGTTTAAAGTTACGGGACAGGGTTGGTCAGCCCCAGCATTTT.

The chain carries TRBV28 and TRBJ1-5, with D unresolved. This CDR3 has 12 residues. V was clipped by 5 bases and J by 3 bases, with 5 bases between them. From germline, CDR1 is MDHEN and CDR2 SYDVKM. CDR3: CASSLLNQPQHF. CDR3 DNA: TGTGCCAGCAGTCTCCTCAATCAGCCCCAGCATTTT. The full variable domain, completed using reference TRBV28 and TRBJ1-5, is DVKVTQSSRYLVKRTGEKVFLECVQDMDHENMFWYRQDPGLGLRLIYFSYDVKMKEKGDIPEGYSVSREKKERFSLILESASTNQTSMYLCASSLLNQPQHFGDGTRLSIL.